This T cell receptor beta chain was identified in a study of control samples from healthy donors and cancer patients. This table comes from immunoSEQ multiplex PCR, and its TCRdb copy is limited to in-frame clones, with some not included. The sample contains about 22,000 clones, 65% to 90% of which appear only once. The CDR3 spans 16 residues. In germline, CDR1 is LGHDT, CDR2 YNNKEL (reference sequence). Trimming left V 2 bases short and J 7 bases short, with 15 bases between. The source is a man between 60 and 75 years old with head and neck cancer. The J gene is TRBJ1-6, the V gene TRBV3-1 (or the pseudogene TRBV3-2); D remains ambiguous. The sample was PBMCs. CDR3: CASSQQVGGRNSPLHF. In DNA form, the CDR3 reads TGTGCCAGCAGCCAACAGGTCGGCGGGCGAAATTCACCCCTCCACTTT.